Listed below are T cell receptor beta chains from one sample, sequenced in a study of CDR3 diversity in severe acne. TCRdb re-called the PCR reads through MiXCR, storing one row per CDR3 protein. The sample holds roughly 79,000 distinct CDR3 sequences, 45% to 50% seen once. The sequenced material came from blood. The receptors shown here come from a male donor with severe acne vulgaris. Each CDR3 is given with its conserved first and last residue. The D gene is left open where the match is weak. Some rows have no size entry. The others give once, few or many, or a class for an expanded clone.

. | TRBJ2-2 | . | TRBV28 | CASSFWANTGELFF
. | TRBJ2-7 | . | TRBV11-2 | CASSLNSGSYEQYF
TRBD2 | TRBJ2-7 | . | TRBV2 | CASSSGTGGPYEQYF
. | TRBJ1-5 | . | TRBV19 | CASSIDPTEPQHF
. | TRBJ2-3 | . | TRBV4-1 | CASSQVGGSSTDTQYF
. | TRBJ1-6 | . | TRBV7-9 | CASSPKNRVGCSPLHF
. | TRBJ2-7 | . | TRBV20-1 | CSVGKGFSSYEQYF
. | TRBJ2-1 | . | TRBV7-9 | CASSHGGIRYNEQFF
TRBD2 | TRBJ2-1 | many | TRBV20-1 | CSASSVLAGAGEQFF
. | TRBJ1-1 | once | TRBV7-3 | CASSYRGTRNTEAFF
. | TRBJ2-5 | few | TRBV7-8 | CASSSRVWETQYF
TRBD1 | TRBJ2-5 | few | TRBV28 | CASSLRTGGLETQYF
. | TRBJ2-7 | many | TRBV7-8 | CASTEGAGDDEQYF
TRBD2 | TRBJ2-3 | . | TRBV28 | CASVFSGTSDTQYF
TRBD2 | TRBJ2-7 | many | TRBV14 | CASSHTIAGFYEQYF
. | TRBJ1-1 | many | TRBV7-8 | CASSAPAVNTEAFF
. | TRBJ1-1 | . | TRBV10-3 | CASRNTGLITEAFF
TRBD2 | TRBJ2-7 | . | TRBV15 | CATSRVRPGTSGEYEQHF
. | TRBJ1-1 | . | TRBV29-1 | CSVKGRMNTEAFF
. | TRBJ2-5 | few | TRBV15 | CATSKGSDRQETQYF